Listed here is a single T cell receptor beta chain. Germline values: CDR1 LGHNA, CDR2 YNFKEQ. The J segment lost 3 bases and the V segment lost 1 base, leaving 8 bases of the junction unmatched. The CDR3 sequence is 17 residues long. The data stem from a study of blood T cell repertoires in COVID-19. Study details: PBMCs, B-cell-depleted T cells, or T cells provided the cDNA or gDNA that made up the material.

Sequenced by immunoSEQ multiplex PCR; TCRdb stores in-frame clones only, minus some. The repertoire includes 90,000 to 120,000 clones, about 93% of them detected once, and 1% to 1.5% sits in the top ten. The TCR originated in a woman aged 25 to 39 with acute or convalescent COVID-19. Material for sequencing was peripheral blood. The chain couples TRBV4-2 to TRBJ1-3; TRBD1 aligns across 8 bases. The CDR3, as DNA: TGTGCCAGCAGCCAAGCCCAACCGGGACAGGTTGGAAACACCATATATTTT. It encodes CASSQAQPGQVGNTIYF.